The T cell receptor beta chain described here comes from a study of control samples from healthy donors and cancer patients. This table comes from immunoSEQ multiplex PCR, and its TCRdb copy is limited to in-frame clones, with some not included. The sample carries over 80,000 clones, roughly four fifths recorded once. Germline CDR1 and CDR2: KGHDR and SFDVKD. V trimming: 5 bases; J trimming: 6 bases; junction bases outside the gene matches: 7. There are 14 residues in the CDR3. The sequenced material came from blood. This clonotype was obtained from a man aged 55-75 years in good health. The chain couples TRBV24-1 to TRBJ2-7; TRBD2 aligns across 9 bases. CDR3 sequence reads: CATSAASGKVEQYF. The CDR3 nucleotides are TGTGCCACCAGTGCGGCTAGCGGGAAGGTCGAGCAGTACTTC.